This entry describes one TCR beta chain. Its matching antigen is unknown. Unique molecular identifiers were incorporated into the prepared TCRbeta library. MiXCR, run by TCRdb on the PCR reads, gives a single entry per CDR3 protein. The sample shows roughly 420,000 distinct CDR3 sequences, roughly 17% of them seen only once. This entry belongs to a study of T-cell reconstitution after alpha-beta-depleted transplantation in children. Study-wide points: T-cell counts and diversity at one year following transplant were attributed mainly to newly produced T cells.

The CDR3 consists of 17 residues. V shed 5 bases and J 5 bases; nucleotides not matched to a gene: 15. The sequence came from a boy less than two years old who had a stem cell transplant for Wiskott-Aldrich syndrome, so the T cells may come from the graft donor. The sample here was PBMCs, mostly from graft donor cells, taken 360 days after TCRalphabeta/CD19-depleted stem cell transplant. The chain carries TRBV12-3 or TRBV12-4 and TRBJ2-5, with 9 positions matching TRBD1. The CDR3 is CASSNLGTGSRGETQYF. CDR3 in DNA: TGTGCCAGCAGTAACTTGGGGACAGGGTCGAGGGGGGAGACCCAGTACTTC.